The text below deals with one T cell receptor (beta chain). Its antigen remains unidentified. This sample is part of a study of shared clonotypes between healthy human individuals. Study results and limitations: Approximately 5% was the fraction of naive CD4 clonotypes found shared across a few donors. Sorted-subset sequencing was shown by rarefaction to be incomplete despite large depth.

Clones were sequenced by immunoSEQ multiplex PCR, and TCRdb holds only the in-frame ones, with some missing. The data contain about 1.1 million clones, 70% to 80% of them seen just once; the ten biggest clones take up about 0.52%. This receptor was taken from a man between 18 and 35 years old in good health. Some clones in this sample may be carry-over from other donors' samples. Input material: memory CD4+ T cells from PBMCs. Specified subset: CD45RA-negative fraction.

The CDR3 DNA reads TGTGCCAGCAGCGCCGCGGGGTCGGCTTTCTTT. Protein sequence: CASSAAGSAFF. The chain combines TRBV14 with TRBJ1-1; no clear D. The CDR3 is 11 amino acids. V was pared by 5 bases and J by 11 bases, with 12 bases between. The germline CDR1 and CDR2 sequences are SGHDN and FVKESK.